A single sample is the source of the 11 T cell receptor beta chains below, sequenced in a study of blood T cell repertoires in COVID-19. Method: immunoSEQ multiplex PCR; TCRdb's copy keeps in-frame clones and lacks some. The sample records a few hundred thousand clones, 85% to 90% being singletons. The specimen was peripheral blood. These receptors originate from a man aged 55 to 70 with acute or convalescent COVID-19.

The V gene is TRBV11-3, the J gene TRBJ1-2; TRBD1 agrees at 8 bases. There are 19 residues in the CDR3. Germline CDR1 is SGHNT and CDR2 is YENEEA. With V trimmed by 5 bases and J by 2 bases, 19 bases remained unmatched. The CDR3 DNA sequence: TGTGCCAGCAGCCAAACGGACAGGGTCTCGCGCTCCCACAACTATGGCTACACCTTC. Translation: CASSQTDRVSRSHNYGYTF.

V is TRBV5-1 and J is TRBJ1-1; tentative D call: TRBD1 (6 bases). This CDR3 has 14 residues. V dropped 7 bases and J dropped 0 bases, with 13 bases sitting between them. The V gene's germline CDR1 is SGHRS and CDR2 YFSETQ. DNA for the CDR3: TGCGCCAGCCGTTGGACAGACATGAACACTGAAGCTTTCTTT. It encodes CASRWTDMNTEAFF.

CDR3 in DNA: TGTGCCAGCAGTTACTCCCAGGGTCGAGCTGGGGCCAACGTCCTGACTTTC. It translates to CASSYSQGRAGANVLTF. This sequence joins TRBV6-2 or TRBV6-3 and TRBJ2-6; tentative D call: TRBD1 (5 bases). The ends were cut back, 0 bases at V and 2 bases at J, with 11 bases in the middle. Germline V gene lookup returns CDR1 MNHEY and CDR2 SVGEGT. This CDR3 has 17 residues.

The chain is built from TRBV25-1 and TRBJ1-2; possible D gene TRBD1, 6 bases. Trimming took 5 bases from V and 7 from J, leaving 14 bases between them. This CDR3 spans 13 amino acids. Germline values: CDR1 MGHDK, CDR2 SYGVNS. The CDR3 nucleotides read TGTGCCAGCAGTACAGGGATGGTGGTTGGCTACACCTTC. Protein: CASSTGMVVGYTF.

This rearrangement joins TRBV5-1 to TRBJ2-1, with 8 positions matching TRBD1. Germline V CDR1 and CDR2: SGHRS, YFSETQ. The V and J ends lost 0 bases and 0 bases, in that order; junction bases with no gene match: 5. The CDR3 covers 17 residues. The CDR3 DNA reads as TGCGCCAGCAGCTTGGAGGACAGGGTGAGCTCCTACAATGAGCAGTTCTTC. This translates into CASSLEDRVSSYNEQFF. Full variable domain (outside the CDR3, taken from reference TRBV5-1 and TRBJ2-1): KAGVTQTPRYLIKTRGQQVTLSCSPISGHRSVSWYQQTPGQGLQFLFEYFSETQRNKGNFPGRFSGRQFSNSRSEMNVSTLELGDSALYLCASSLEDRVSSYNEQFFGPGTRLTVL.

The CDR3 DNA is TGCGCCAGCACAAACACCGGGGAGCTGTTTTTT. Translated: CASTNTGELFF. The V call is TRBV5-1, the J call TRBJ2-2; D is uncertain. V shed 6 bases and J shed 2 bases, with 2 bases lying between them. CDR3 size: 11 residues. From germline, CDR1 is SGHRS and CDR2 YFSETQ. Full variable domain (remainder filled in from reference TRBV5-1 and TRBJ2-2): KAGVTQTPRYLIKTRGQQVTLSCSPISGHRSVSWYQQTPGQGLQFLFEYFSETQRNKGNFPGRFSGRQFSNSRSEMNVSTLELGDSALYLCASTNTGELFFGEGSRLTVL.

V is TRBV28 and J is TRBJ1-1; 7 positions agree with TRBD1. With 10 bases clipped from V and 5 bases from J, the junction kept 13 bases outside the gene matches. The CDR3 sequence is 14 residues long. The germline CDR1 and CDR2 sequences are MDHEN and SYDVKM. CDR3 amino acids: CATIKQGRVTEAFF. The CDR3 bases are TGTGCCACCATCAAACAGGGGAGAGTTACTGAAGCTTTCTTT.

The chain employs TRBV6-5 and TRBJ2-5; 7 nucleotides agree with TRBD1. The CDR3 extends over 15 amino acids. Trimming at V came to 0 bases and at J to 2 bases, leaving 3 bases not matched to a gene. The germline V gene encodes CDR1 MNHEY and CDR2 SVGAGI. CDR3: CASSYSGQDQETQYF. The CDR3 nucleotides read TGTGCCAGCAGTTACTCCGGACAGGATCAAGAGACCCAGTACTTC.

J is TRBJ2-3 and V is TRBV5-1, with 7 bases that match TRBD2. With 4 bases clipped from V and 1 base from J, the junction kept 3 bases outside the gene matches. The CDR3 covers 14 residues. CDR1 and CDR2 (germline): SGHRS, YFSETQ. This chain's CDR3 is CASSQGLRTDTQYF. CDR3 coding DNA: TGCGCCAGCAGCCAGGGACTACGCACAGATACGCAGTATTTT.

The chain has TRBV27 and TRBJ1-1; D perhaps matches TRBD1 (5 bases). The CDR3 spans 14 residues. CDR1 and CDR2 (germline): MNHEY, SMNVEV (reference sequence). V lost 1 base and J lost 7, with 13 bases in between. CDR3 residues: CASSLLMGGGEAFF. CDR3 nucleotides: TGTGCCAGCAGTTTATTAATGGGGGGGGGTGAAGCTTTCTTT.

This clone showed up just once. This chain links TRBV18 with TRBJ2-1; the match to TRBD1 covers 8 bases. V lost 3 bases and J lost 7; bases outside the gene matches: 5. Germline V lookup: CDR1 KGHSH, CDR2 LQKENI. The CDR3 spans 14 residues. The CDR3 coding sequence is TGTGCCAGCTCACCCGGACAGGGTAGAAATGAGCAGTTCTTC. Protein sequence: CASSPGQGRNEQFF.